One sample yielded the 22 T cell receptor beta chains listed below, sequenced in a study of T cell responses to AZD1222 COVID-19 vaccine. The repertoire was sequenced with immunoSEQ multiplex PCR; TCRdb's copy has only in-frame clones and lacks some. This table has around 140,000 clones, approximately 95% appearing once. Sequenced here: peripheral blood, sampled on day 0 of MenACWY control vaccination. Receptor source: an adult in good health.

The V gene is TRBV7-8, the J gene TRBJ2-7; 7 bases are shared with TRBD1. Trimming removed 5 bases from V and 4 bases from J; junction bases left unmatched: 8. There are 14 residues in the CDR3. Germline-derived CDR1 and CDR2 are SGHVS and FQNEAQ. The CDR3 DNA sequence: TGTGCCAGCAGCGGACCGGGACAGTCATACGAGCAGTACTTC. Translation: CASSGPGQSYEQYF.

This chain links TRBV6-5 with TRBJ2-7; 12 nucleotides line up with TRBD1. Germline V CDR1 and CDR2: MNHEY, SVGAGI. The length of the CDR3 is 15 residues. V was pared by 6 bases and J by 3 bases, with 6 bases of the junction left unmatched. As DNA, the CDR3 is TGTGCCAGCAGAACCGGGACAGGGGGCTTCTACGAGCAGTACTTC. It yields the protein CASRTGTGGFYEQYF.

The chain combines TRBV12-3 or TRBV12-4 with TRBJ1-2; no firm D call. V shed 2 bases and J shed 2 bases, with 6 bases lying between them. This CDR3 is built from 13 residues. In nucleotides, the CDR3 is TGTGCCAGCAGTTTATCGAAAAACTATGGCTACACCTTC. Protein sequence: CASSLSKNYGYTF.

The chain employs TRBV5-5 and TRBJ2-7; TRBD1 or TRBD2 may be the D gene (5 bases each). V was clipped by 5 bases and J by 0 bases, with 18 bases between them. The germline CDR1 and CDR2 sequences are SGHKS and YYEKEE (reference sequence). CDR3 length equals 16 residues. The CDR3 DNA reads as TGTGCCAGCAGTCTGGGACCTACCCTTTTCTCCTACGAGCAGTACTTC. Translated, it gives CASSLGPTLFSYEQYF.

The chain combines TRBV15 with TRBJ1-5; the match to TRBD1 covers 9 bases. The CDR3 is 16 amino acids. After removal of 3 bases from V and 2 bases from J, the junction contained 5 bases not matched to a gene. CDR1 is LNHNV, CDR2 YYDKDF, per germline (reference sequence). CDR3 DNA: TGTGCCACCAGCAGGACGACAGGGGGTGGCAATCAGCCCCAGCATTTT. This codes for CATSRTTGGGNQPQHF.

The chain carries TRBV4-3 and TRBJ1-1; the D is unclear. This CDR3 spans 15 amino acids. The V end lost 1 base, the J end lost 3 bases, and 12 bases lay between the germline ends. Looked up from germline, CDR1 is LGHNA and CDR2 is YSLEER. CDR3 residues: CASSQGAGMDTEAFF. CDR3 coding DNA: TGCGCCAGCAGCCAAGGTGCCGGTATGGACACTGAAGCTTTCTTT.

This clone has only one observation. This chain connects TRBV7-3 to TRBJ1-1; D call uncertain. CDR3 length equals 14 residues. CDR1 and CDR2 (germline): SGHTA, FQGTGA. Trimming took off 2 bases at V and 1 base at J, with 8 bases between the two ends. As DNA, the CDR3 is TGTGCCAGCAGCTTAGAGGAGGGGAACACTGAAGCTTTCTTT. Translating it yields CASSLEEGNTEAFF.

The rearrangement uses TRBV11-2 and TRBJ2-2; D is uncertain. CDR3 size: 17 residues. Germline V gives CDR1 SGHAT, CDR2 FQNNGV. V was clipped by 5 bases and J by 8 bases, with 24 bases between them. Written as DNA, the CDR3 is TGTGCCAGCAGCCTACACGGCGCCAGATCTTCCAATGGGGAGCTGTTTTTT. Protein sequence: CASSLHGARSSNGELFF.

The V and J genes are TRBV6-2 or TRBV6-3 and TRBJ1-6; the match to TRBD1 covers 7 bases. This CDR3 contains 14 residues. The germline CDR1 and CDR2 sequences are MNHEY and SVGEGT. After removal of 5 bases from V and 8 bases from J, the junction contained 6 bases not matched to a gene. This chain's CDR3 is CASSPQGRDSPLHF. The CDR3 DNA is TGTGCCAGCAGTCCACAGGGGCGGGATTCACCCCTCCACTTT.

The gene calls are TRBV13 and TRBJ1-2; D may be TRBD1 (5 bases). Germline V gene data show CDR1 as PRHDT and CDR2 as FYEKMQ (reference sequence). The CDR3 has 14 amino acids. The germline V and J ends were trimmed by 5 bases and 2 bases, with 12 bases remaining between them. CDR3 in DNA: TGTGCCAGCAGCCTGGGACGGACGAACTATGGCTACACCTTC. This codes for CASSLGRTNYGYTF.

V is TRBV7-3 and J is TRBJ1-1; possibly TRBD1 for D (5 bases). The V end lost 1 base, the J end lost 3 bases, and 9 bases lay between the germline ends. This CDR3 has 14 amino acids. CDR1 and CDR2 from the germline V gene are SGHTA and FQGTGA. This CDR3 reads CASSLNGGYTEAFF. CDR3 sequence (DNA): TGTGCCAGCAGCTTAAATGGGGGATACACTGAAGCTTTCTTT.

The chain couples TRBV7-6 to TRBJ2-7; TRBD2 agrees at 8 bases. Trimming took 5 bases from V and 2 from J; bases not matched to a gene: 8. The germline V gene encodes CDR1 SGHVS and CDR2 FNYEAQ. This CDR3 spans 15 amino acids. The CDR3 DNA follows: TGTGCCAGCAGCCAAACTAGCGGACCGACCTACGAGCAGTACTTC. It specifies CASSQTSGPTYEQYF.

The chain recombines TRBV28 with TRBJ1-6; D ambiguous. The V gene lost 6 bases and the J gene lost 9 bases, with 9 bases spanning the gap. This CDR3 comprises 12 residues. Germline V gene sequence: CDR1 MDHEN, CDR2 SYDVKM. The CDR3 region is CASRVSRSPLHF. Here the CDR3 DNA reads TGTGCCAGCAGGGTGAGCCGTTCACCCCTCCACTTT.

V is TRBV10-3 and J is TRBJ1-2; no firm D call. Per germline, CDR1 ENHRY and CDR2 SYGVKD. There are 14 residues in the CDR3. V was pared by 4 bases and J by 2 bases, with 11 bases between. CDR3 in amino acids: CAISGTQLNYGYTF. CDR3 bases: TGTGCCATCAGTGGAACCCAGCTCAACTATGGCTACACCTTC.

V usage is TRBV5-4 and J usage is TRBJ2-1, with 10 bases matching TRBD1. The germline V gene encodes CDR1 SGHNT and CDR2 YYREEE (reference sequence). V shed 4 bases and J 13 bases; nucleotides not matched to a gene: 11. The CDR3 extends over 14 amino acids. CDR3 amino acids: CASSATIRDRGQFF. In DNA, the CDR3 is TGTGCCAGCAGCGCGACCATCCGGGACAGGGGTCAGTTCTTC. The full variable domain, in which reference TRBV5-4 and TRBJ2-1 provide the parts outside the CDR3, is ETGVTQSPTHLIKTRGQQVTLRCSSQSGHNTVSWYQQALGQGPQFIFQYYREEENGRGNFPPRFSGLQFPNYSSELNVNALELDDSALYLCASSATIRDRGQFFGPGTRLTVL.

This sequence joins TRBV5-1 and TRBJ1-2, with TRBD1 as a possible D gene (6 bases). The length of the CDR3 is 17 residues. Trimming stripped 4 bases from V and 3 bases from J, with 22 bases between. Germline CDR1 is SGHRS and CDR2 is YFSETQ. CDR3 bases: TGCGCCAGCAGCCCCCGGCCAGCGGGGGCTGTTGACTATGGCTACACCTTC. Protein: CASSPRPAGAVDYGYTF.

The chain recombines TRBV2 with TRBJ1-1; 8 bases match TRBD1. The CDR3 totals 16 residues. Germline trimming cut 3 bases from V and 3 bases from J; bases unmatched to any gene: 9. CDR1 and CDR2 from the germline V gene are SNHLY and FYNNEI. CDR3: CASSDTGGQGDTEAFF. CDR3 nucleotides: TGTGCCAGCAGTGATACAGGCGGACAGGGCGACACTGAAGCTTTCTTT.

The chain has TRBV7-2 and TRBJ1-4; D is ambiguous. The CDR3 is 14 residues long. The germline V gene encodes CDR1 SGHTA and CDR2 FQGNSA. Trimming left V 5 bases short and J 10 bases short, with 17 bases between. Here the CDR3 reads CASSPESLIGKLFF. In DNA form, the CDR3 reads TGTGCCAGCAGCCCCGAGTCACTTATCGGAAAACTGTTTTTT.

J is TRBJ1-1 and V is TRBV29-1, with 7 nucleotides matching TRBD1. The CDR3 has 14 amino acids. The V and J ends lost 3 bases and 3 bases, in that order; junction bases with no gene match: 7. Looked up from germline, CDR1 is SQVTM and CDR2 is ANQGSEA. CDR3 residues: CSVDGTGVDTEAFF. Here the CDR3 DNA reads TGCAGCGTTGATGGTACAGGGGTCGACACTGAAGCTTTCTTT.

The chain couples TRBV3-1 (or the pseudogene TRBV3-2) to TRBJ1-5, with TRBD1 matching over 10 bases. Germline CDR1 reads LGHDT; CDR2 reads YNNKEL (reference sequence). The CDR3 loop spans 18 amino acids. J gave up 5 bases and V 0 bases, and 10 bases lay outside the gene matches. Written as DNA, the CDR3 is TGTGCCAGCAGCCAAGATCGCCCGGGACAGGGGTTCGATCAGCCCCAGCATTTT. Translated: CASSQDRPGQGFDQPQHF.

This chain uses TRBV7-9 with TRBJ1-1, with TRBD1 matching 7 bases. Germline assignment: CDR1 SEHNR and CDR2 FQNEAQ (reference sequence). The length of the CDR3 is 15 residues. Unmatched junction bases numbered 9, after V lost 3 bases and J lost 5 bases. CDR3 in amino acids: CASSLDRSFRTEAFF. CDR3 DNA sequence: TGTGCCAGCAGCTTGGACAGGTCCTTTAGGACTGAAGCTTTCTTT.

This clone was observed a few times. J is TRBJ1-2 and V is TRBV7-9, with 7 bases that match TRBD1. The CDR3 is made up of 16 amino acids. Per germline, CDR1 SEHNR and CDR2 FQNEAQ (reference sequence). V was clipped by 6 bases and J by 6 bases; unmatched bases: 16. In DNA, the CDR3 is TGTGCCAGCAGTCAGGCCGACAGGGTTGTTGGTAATGGCTACACCTTC. The encoded protein is CASSQADRVVGNGYTF.